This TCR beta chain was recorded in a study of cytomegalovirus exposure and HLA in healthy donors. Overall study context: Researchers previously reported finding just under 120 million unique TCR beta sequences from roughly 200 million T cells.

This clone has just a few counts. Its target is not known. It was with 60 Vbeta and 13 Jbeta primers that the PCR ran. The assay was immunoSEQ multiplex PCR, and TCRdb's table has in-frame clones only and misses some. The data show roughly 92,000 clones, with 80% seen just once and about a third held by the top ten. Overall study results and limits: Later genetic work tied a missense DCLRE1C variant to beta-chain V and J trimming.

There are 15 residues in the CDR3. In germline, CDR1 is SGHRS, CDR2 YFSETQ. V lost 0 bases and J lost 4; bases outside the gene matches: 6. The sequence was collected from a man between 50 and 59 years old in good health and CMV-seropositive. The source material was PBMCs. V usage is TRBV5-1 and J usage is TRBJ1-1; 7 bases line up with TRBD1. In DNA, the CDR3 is TGCGCCAGCAGCTTGGATTTTTCAGGGGGCACTGAAGCTTTCTTT. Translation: CASSLDFSGGTEAFF.